Shown below are 22 T cell receptor beta chains from a single sample sequenced in a study of spatial heterogeneity in lung cancer. The time point denotes: sample taken at primary tumor resection. The input material, whole RNA from tumor, nontumor lung or frozen PBMC, was sequenced unsorted. In TCRdb, the 5' RACE reads were re-called with MiXCR into one record per CDR3 protein. In the table there are around 4,000 distinct CDR3 sequences, roughly 23% of which are singletons. The sample consisted of normal lung tissue next to the tumor, taken at surgery. The receptors derive from a female donor with early-stage non-small cell lung cancer.

This clonotype is labeled as large (0.1 to 1%). This beta chain turned up in a library designed for alpha chains; as an off-target read, its abundance says little. J is TRBJ1-5 and V is TRBV20-1, with TRBD1 matching over 12 bases. The CDR3 has 16 amino acids. Germline trimming cut 3 bases from V and 3 bases from J; bases unmatched to any gene: 6. Germline lookup yields CDR1 DFQATT and CDR2 SNEGSKA (reference sequence). The CDR3 region is CSARAGTGGYNQPQHF. In DNA, the CDR3 is TGCAGTGCTAGGGCTGGGACAGGGGGCTACAATCAGCCCCAGCATTTT.

By proportion, this clonotype is medium-sized. The library was prepared for alpha chains; this beta chain is a stray read, so its frequency means little. V usage is TRBV4-3 and J usage is TRBJ2-5; perhaps TRBD1 as D (6 bases). V was pared by 0 bases and J by 4 bases, with 12 bases between. The CDR3 loop spans 15 amino acids. Germline loops: CDR1 LGHNA, CDR2 YSLEER. CDR3 in amino acids: CASSQELQGTETQYF. DNA for the CDR3: TGCGCCAGCAGCCAAGAACTACAGGGAACAGAGACCCAGTACTTC.

Of note for this clonotype: The library was prepared for alpha chains; this beta chain is a stray read, so its frequency means little. J is TRBJ2-1 and V is TRBV9; TRBD2 matches 11 bases. This CDR3 comprises 15 residues. V lost 0 bases, J lost 7 bases, and 3 bases stayed unmatched. Germline V lookup: CDR1 SGDLS, CDR2 YYNGEE. DNA for the CDR3: TGTGCCAGCAGCGTAGCTAGCGGGGGGTGGAATGAGCAGTTCTTC. This encodes CASSVASGGWNEQFF.

There are a few counts of this clonotype. This beta chain represents an off-target read in a library built for alpha chains; its size is of limited meaning. This chain joins TRBV27 and TRBJ2-7, with 7 positions matching TRBD1. The CDR3 runs 14 residues. CDR1 and CDR2 from the germline V gene are MNHEY and SMNVEV (reference sequence). V lost 1 base and J lost 5; bases outside the gene matches: 5. CDR3 loop: CASSLLPTGDEQYF. The CDR3 coding sequence is TGTGCCAGCAGTTTATTGCCCACAGGGGACGAGCAGTACTTC.

In its sample, this clonotype was seen many times. This beta chain is an off-target read within a library intended for alpha chains, so its frequency means little. The genes are TRBV4-1 and TRBJ2-5; 11 nucleotides line up with TRBD1. J lost 5 bases, V lost 4 bases, and 12 bases had no gene match. The CDR3 is 17 amino acids. Germline lookup yields CDR1 MGHRA and CDR2 YSYEKL. The CDR3 loop reads CASSRRTGGPPKETQYF. CDR3 coding DNA: TGCGCCAGCAGCCGACGGACAGGGGGCCCACCTAAGGAGACCCAGTACTTC.

By sample share, this clonotype is medium-sized. This beta chain is an unintended read in a library built for alpha chains; its size means little. This chain joins TRBV20-1 and TRBJ2-7; D ambiguous. V lost 4 bases and J 7 bases, leaving 20 bases between the germline ends. CDR1 is DFQATT and CDR2 is SNEGSKA in the germline V gene (reference sequence). The CDR3 sequence is 14 residues long. The CDR3 bases are TGCAGTGCTAACGACAACTACGTTCTGAGGGAGCAGTACTTC. Protein product: CSANDNYVLREQYF.

This clonotype counts as medium-sized. The library was prepared for alpha chains; this beta chain is a stray read, so its frequency means little. The chain carries TRBV10-3 and TRBJ2-7; TRBD1 aligns across 11 bases. This CDR3 region has 15 residues. The germline gives CDR1 ENHRY, CDR2 SYGVKD. V lost 6 bases, J lost 5 bases, and 9 bases stayed unmatched. The CDR3: CAIRDKGQGANEQYF. CDR3 DNA sequence: TGTGCCATCAGGGACAAAGGACAGGGGGCCAACGAGCAGTACTTC.

This clonotype ranks as medium-sized. This beta chain is an unintended read in a library built for alpha chains; its size means little. J is TRBJ2-3 and V is TRBV9, with D tentatively TRBD2 (6 bases). The CDR3 is made up of 16 amino acids. Germline CDR1 and CDR2: SGDLS and YYNGEE. The V end was cut by 6 bases, the J end by 6 bases, with 23 bases between. The DNA for the CDR3 is TGTGCCAGCACCGAGCGAGGGGACTCCCTTGTGGATACGCAGTATTTT. Its translation is CASTERGDSLVDTQYF.

By its share, this clonotype is medium-sized (0.01 to 0.1%). This beta chain slipped into a library made for alpha chains as a stray read, so its size is not meaningful. The chain joins TRBV28 to TRBJ2-7, with D tentatively TRBD1 (5 bases). Germline lookup yields CDR1 MDHEN and CDR2 SYDVKM. The CDR3 covers 15 residues. Trimming left V 6 bases short and J 2 bases short, with 17 bases between. In DNA form, the CDR3 reads TGTGCCAGCAGCCCCCTTAGGGGCACCGCCTACGAGCAGTACTTC. It translates to CASSPLRGTAYEQYF.

This clonotype was picked up many times. This beta chain is an off-target read within a library intended for alpha chains, so its frequency means little. The CDR3 region has the DNA TGTGCCAGCAGCCGTGGGACAGGGGGGACCGGGGAGCTGTTTTTT. It translates to CASSRGTGGTGELFF. The chain recombines TRBV7-6 with TRBJ2-2; 11 nucleotides agree with TRBD1. The V and J ends lost 5 bases and 5 bases, in that order; junction bases with no gene match: 4. CDR3 size: 15 residues. Germline V gene data show CDR1 as SGHVS and CDR2 as FNYEAQ.

In its sample, this clonotype ranks as medium-sized. Little can be read into the size of this beta chain, an off-target read in a library designed for alpha chains. The chain is built from TRBV7-9 and TRBJ2-3; D ambiguous. Germline V lookup: CDR1 SEHNR, CDR2 FQNEAQ (reference sequence). Trimming pared 5 bases from V and 3 bases from J, leaving 6 bases between. The CDR3 extends over 12 amino acids. The CDR3 DNA follows: TGTGCCAGCAGCGAGGAGACAGATACGCAGTATTTT. Amino acid sequence: CASSEETDTQYF. Complete variable domain (other parts from reference TRBV7-9 and TRBJ2-3): DTGVSQNPRHKITKRGQNVTFRCDPISEHNRLYWYRQTLGQGPEFLTYFQNEAQLEKSRLLSDRFSAERPKGSFSTLEIQRTEQGDSAMYLCASSEETDTQYFGPGTRLTVL.

By share, this clonotype ranks as medium-sized (0.01 to 0.1%). Because the library targeted alpha chains, this beta chain is an off-target read whose size means little. The chain employs TRBV20-1 and TRBJ2-6; D remains ambiguous. Between the trimmed V and J ends, which lost 6 bases and 0 bases, there was a span of 9 bases. The CDR3 is made up of 14 amino acids. In germline, CDR1 is DFQATT, CDR2 SNEGSKA (reference sequence). CDR3: CSAIQSSGANVLTF. For the CDR3, the DNA is TGCAGTGCCATCCAGTCCTCTGGGGCCAACGTCCTGACTTTC.

By its share, this clonotype is medium-sized. The library was built for alpha chains, so this beta chain is an off-target read and its size means little. The chain uses TRBV6-5 and TRBJ1-2; D is possibly TRBD1 (6 bases). CDR3 length: 14 amino acids. Germline CDR1 reads MNHEY; CDR2 reads SVGAGI. The ends were cut back, 0 bases at V and 4 bases at J, with 9 bases in the middle. The chain's CDR3 is CASSYSGGPYGYTF. For the CDR3, the DNA is TGTGCCAGCAGTTACTCAGGGGGACCCTATGGCTACACCTTC.

About this clonotype: In a library made to pick up alpha chains, this beta chain is a stray read with a size that means little. The gene calls are TRBV10-3 and TRBJ2-7; no clear D gene. This CDR3 spans 15 amino acids. Per the germline V gene, CDR1 is ENHRY and CDR2 is SYGVKD. CDR3 in amino acids: CATTPTLLFGLEQYF. CDR3 sequence (DNA): TGTGCGACCACTCCTACACTCCTCTTTGGTTTGGAGCAGTACTTC.

This clonotype is medium-sized in the sample. This beta chain came through as a stray read in a library set up for alpha chains, and its size says little. V usage is TRBV10-1 and J usage is TRBJ1-5; a weak D match, TRBD1 (5 bases). Trimming shortened V by 6 bases and J by 4 bases, and 16 bases separated the two germline ends. Germline loops: CDR1 WNHNN, CDR2 SYGVQD (reference sequence). This CDR3 spans 15 amino acids. The CDR3 region has the DNA TGCGCCAGCAGCCTCGGACACCCTAGAAATCAGCCCCAGCATTTT. Translation: CASSLGHPRNQPQHF.

Notes on this clonotype: This beta chain is an unintended read in a library built for alpha chains; its size means little. This chain links TRBV20-1 with TRBJ2-7, with TRBD1 matching 7 bases. CDR1 is DFQATT, CDR2 SNEGSKA, per germline (reference sequence). The CDR3 runs to 13 residues. The V gene end was trimmed by 5 bases and the J gene end by 0 bases; junction bases not matched to a gene: 4. Here the CDR3 reads CSASRDSSYEQYF. CDR3 bases: TGCAGTGCTTCCCGGGACAGCTCCTACGAGCAGTACTTC.

The table lists this clonotype with many counts. Because the library targeted alpha chains, this beta chain is an off-target read whose size means little. The chain uses TRBV3-1 and TRBJ2-7; D gene uncertain. Per germline, CDR1 LGHDT and CDR2 YNNKEL (reference sequence). This CDR3 is built from 12 residues. Between the trimmed V and J ends, which lost 2 bases and 4 bases, there was a span of 6 bases. DNA for the CDR3: TGTGCCAGCAGCCAATCAGAGTACGAGCAGTACTTC. Protein product: CASSQSEYEQYF.

With regard to this clonotype: A library prepared for alpha chains yielded this beta chain as an off-target read; its size is of little meaning. The chain has TRBV20-1 and TRBJ2-5; the D call may be TRBD1 or TRBD2 (5 bases each). The CDR3 is made up of 15 amino acids. Germline CDR1 DFQATT, CDR2 SNEGSKA (reference sequence). With 8 bases removed from V and 4 bases from J, the gap between germline ends came to 23 bases. This chain's CDR3 is CSTQQGDRLRETQYF. In DNA form, the CDR3 reads TGCAGTACCCAACAAGGGGACCGGCTGAGAGAGACCCAGTACTTC.

A note on this clonotype: Since the library was made to target alpha chains, this beta chain is a stray read and its abundance is not meaningful. The rearrangement links TRBV2 to TRBJ2-6, with a tentative D call TRBD1 (6 bases). The CDR3 spans 17 residues. Germline-derived CDR1 and CDR2 are SNHLY and FYNNEI. V lost 6 bases and J lost 4, with 19 bases in between. The CDR3 DNA follows: TGTGCCAGCAGCTGGGACACTACTAGAATCGGGGCCAACGTCCTGACTTTC. It specifies CASSWDTTRIGANVLTF.

A note on this clonotype: This beta chain is an unintended read in a library built for alpha chains; its size means little. The chain joins TRBV28 to TRBJ1-5; possible D gene TRBD1, 5 bases. The germline gives CDR1 MDHEN, CDR2 SYDVKM. V gave up 4 bases and J gave up 8 bases, with 18 bases separating them. The CDR3 totals 15 residues. The CDR3 loop is CASSYGTPGVKPQHF. Here the CDR3 DNA reads TGTGCCAGCAGTTACGGGACCCCCGGGGTGAAGCCCCAGCATTTT.

In the case of this clonotype: This beta chain is a stray read from a library made for alpha chains; its abundance is not meaningful. The chain is built from TRBV5-1 and TRBJ2-6, with 8 bases lining up with TRBD1. The trim removed 4 bases at V and 1 base at J, leaving 4 bases unmatched. The germline V gene has CDR1 SGHRS and CDR2 YFSETQ. The CDR3 has 16 residues. The CDR3: CASSTQGASGANVLTF. CDR3 coding DNA: TGCGCCAGCAGCACCCAGGGGGCATCTGGGGCCAACGTCCTGACTTTC. Looking up the rest from reference TRBV5-1 and TRBJ2-6 gives the full variable domain: KAGVTQTPRYLIKTRGQQVTLSCSPISGHRSVSWYQQTPGQGLQFLFEYFSETQRNKGNFPGRFSGRQFSNSRSEMNVSTLELGDSALYLCASSTQGASGANVLTFGAGSRLTVL.

This clonotype was picked up many times. Found in a library prepared for alpha chains, this beta chain is an off-target read, and its abundance has little meaning. The V gene is TRBV12-3 or TRBV12-4, the J gene TRBJ2-1, with D hard to call. V was pared by 6 bases and J by 1 base, with 7 bases between. There are 13 residues in the CDR3. For the CDR3, the DNA is TGTGCCAGCAGAGCGCGATCCTACAATGAGCAGTTCTTC. Its translation: CASRARSYNEQFF.